This TCR beta chain came from a study of spatial heterogeneity in lung cancer. Germline CDR1 and CDR2: SGHRS and YFSETQ. This CDR3 is 16 amino acids long. Trimming cost V 3 bases and J 7 bases; bases outside gene matches: 16. This clonotype was observed a handful of times. Described time point: sample taken at primary tumor resection. In TCRdb, the 5' RACE reads were re-called with MiXCR into one record per CDR3 protein. The sample lists roughly 80,000 distinct CDR3 sequences, roughly 8% occurring once. This sequence originates from a male donor with early-stage non-small cell lung cancer. Sequencing was performed on PBMCs, taken at surgery. This chain uses TRBV5-1 with TRBJ2-7, with 7 nucleotides matching TRBD2. The CDR3 here is CASSSGGERGLWEQYF. CDR3 in DNA: TGCGCCAGCAGCTCGGGAGGAGAGCGTGGTTTATGGGAGCAGTACTTC.